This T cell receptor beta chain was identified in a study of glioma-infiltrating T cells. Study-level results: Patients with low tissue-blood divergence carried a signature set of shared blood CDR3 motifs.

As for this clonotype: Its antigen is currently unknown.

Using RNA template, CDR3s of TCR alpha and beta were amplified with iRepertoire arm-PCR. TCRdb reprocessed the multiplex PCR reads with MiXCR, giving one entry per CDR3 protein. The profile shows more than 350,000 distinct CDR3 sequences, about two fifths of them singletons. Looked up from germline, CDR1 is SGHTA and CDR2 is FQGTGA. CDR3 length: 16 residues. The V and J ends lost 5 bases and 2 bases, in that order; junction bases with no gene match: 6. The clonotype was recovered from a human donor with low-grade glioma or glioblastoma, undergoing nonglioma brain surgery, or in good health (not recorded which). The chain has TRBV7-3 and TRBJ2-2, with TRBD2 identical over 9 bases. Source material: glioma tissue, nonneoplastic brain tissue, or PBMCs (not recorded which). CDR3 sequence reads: CASSPLAGLNTGELFF. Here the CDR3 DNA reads TGTGCCAGCAGCCCCCTAGCGGGGTTAAACACCGGGGAGCTGTTTTTT.